A single sample gave rise to the 7 T cell receptor beta chains below, sequenced in a study of T cells in Graves' hyperthyroidism and ophthalmopathy. Amplification of TCR beta CDR3 regions was performed using RNA transcripts as template. The HTBI primer set drove a first-round RT-PCR of the TCR CDR3. TCRdb reanalysed the multiplex PCR reads using MiXCR and keeps one entry per CDR3 protein. The table lists roughly 570,000 distinct CDR3 sequences, approximately 15% of them singletons. The specimen sequenced was blood. Receptor source: a woman aged 25 to 39 with Graves' hyperthyroidism.

This clonotype was seen a few times. The CDR3 DNA sequence: TGTGCCAGCTCACCACCGAATCCCGGACTAGCGGGCTACAATGAGCAGTTCTTC. This gives the protein CASSPPNPGLAGYNEQFF. The V and J genes are TRBV18 and TRBJ2-1; 11 bases are shared with TRBD2. The germline gives CDR1 KGHSH, CDR2 LQKENI. The CDR3 has 18 residues. The ends lost 0 bases at V and 3 bases at J; junction bases unmatched: 7.

This clonotype was observed at least ten times. The gene calls are TRBV28 and TRBJ2-7, with D tentatively TRBD1 (5 bases). This CDR3 spans 15 amino acids. Germline CDR1 MDHEN, CDR2 SYDVKM. Between the trimmed V and J ends, which lost 3 bases and 0 bases, there was a span of 12 bases. CDR3 in amino acids: CASSFRVSYSYEQYF. The CDR3 DNA sequence: TGTGCCAGCAGTTTCAGGGTCAGCTACTCCTACGAGCAGTACTTC.

The J gene is TRBJ1-1, the V gene TRBV14; D is perhaps TRBD1 (5 bases). Trimming removed 0 bases from V and 8 bases from J, with 10 bases in between. CDR1 is SGHDN, CDR2 FVKESK, per germline. This CDR3 is 13 amino acids long. The DNA of the CDR3 is TGTGCCAGCAGCCAAGATTGGTGGGGGGAAGCTTTCTTT. This encodes CASSQDWWGEAFF.

This chain uses TRBV6-1 with TRBJ1-4, with no clear D. Trimming removed 5 bases from V and 7 bases from J, with 5 bases in between. From germline, CDR1 is MNHNS and CDR2 SASEGT. This CDR3 is 11 amino acids long. CDR3 protein: CASSWGEKLFF. The CDR3 DNA follows: TGTGCCAGCAGTTGGGGTGAAAAACTGTTTTTT.

V usage is TRBV20-1 and J usage is TRBJ2-7; tentatively, D is TRBD2 (5 bases). Trimming cost V 0 bases and J 2 bases, with 20 bases left between them. The V gene's germline CDR1 is DFQATT and CDR2 SNEGSKA (reference sequence). The CDR3 is 17 amino acids. The CDR3 here is CSARDLASTKGAYEQYF. In DNA form, the CDR3 reads TGCAGTGCTAGAGATCTGGCTAGCACCAAAGGAGCCTACGAGCAGTACTTC.

The chain is built from TRBV20-1 and TRBJ2-6; TRBD1 aligns across 9 bases. V lost 5 bases and J lost 2; bases outside the gene matches: 7. This CDR3 spans 16 amino acids. Germline CDR1 and CDR2: DFQATT and SNEGSKA (reference sequence). DNA for the CDR3: TGCAGTGCTGAACGCAGGACAGGGGCTGGGGCCAACGTCCTGACTTTC. Encoded protein: CSAERRTGAGANVLTF.

This clonotype was seen at least ten times. The chain is built from TRBV2 and TRBJ2-7; TRBD2 matches at 9 bases. The trim removed 6 bases at V and 6 bases at J, leaving 6 bases unmatched. CDR1 SNHLY and CDR2 FYNNEI come from the germline V gene. The CDR3 consists of 13 residues. The CDR3 DNA reads as TGTGCCAGCAGCCCCGGGACTAGCATCGAGCAGTACTTC. It translates to CASSPGTSIEQYF.